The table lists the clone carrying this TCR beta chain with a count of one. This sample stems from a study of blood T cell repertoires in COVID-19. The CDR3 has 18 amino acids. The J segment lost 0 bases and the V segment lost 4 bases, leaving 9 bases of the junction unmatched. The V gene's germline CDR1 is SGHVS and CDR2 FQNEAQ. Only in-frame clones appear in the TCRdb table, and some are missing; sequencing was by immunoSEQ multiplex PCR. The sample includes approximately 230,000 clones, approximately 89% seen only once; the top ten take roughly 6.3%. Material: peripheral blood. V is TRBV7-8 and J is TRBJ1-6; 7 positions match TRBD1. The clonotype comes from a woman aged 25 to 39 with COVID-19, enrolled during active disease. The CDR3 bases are TGTGCCAGCAGCTCCCGGACAGGACTTATCTCCTATAATTCACCCCTCCACTTT. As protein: CASSSRTGLISYNSPLHF.